These T cell receptor beta chains were read from a single sample in a study of fetal regulatory T cell absence and autoimmunity. The protocol was immunoSEQ multiplex PCR, while the TCRdb copy is restricted to in-frame clones and leaves out a portion. The sample has around 100,000 clones, approximately 75% seen once. Sequenced material: pancreas tissue. The receptors shown here come from a male donor with IPEX syndrome. Both conserved end residues are part of each CDR3. The size field is filled for only some rows; it gives once, few, many or a size class.

J gene: TRBJ1-5; V gene: TRBV6-5; clone size: few; CDR3 protein: CASSYSGSNQPQHF
J gene: TRBJ2-7; V gene: TRBV11-3; clone size: -; CDR3 protein: CASSFSSGGTRYEQYF
J gene: TRBJ1-2; V gene: TRBV12-5; clone size: -; CDR3 protein: CASGFDRDYGYTF
J gene: TRBJ2-7; V gene: TRBV5-1; clone size: few; CDR3 protein: CASSSGPSPKSDEQYF
J gene: TRBJ2-7; V gene: TRBV21-1; clone size: once; CDR3 protein: CASSNVDRFSYEQYF
J gene: TRBJ1-2; V gene: TRBV4-1; clone size: -; CDR3 protein: CASSRDRGNYGYTF
J gene: TRBJ2-7; V gene: TRBV11-2; clone size: few; CDR3 protein: CASSFTDRGYEQYF
J gene: TRBJ1-2; V gene: TRBV29-1; clone size: few; CDR3 protein: CSVDRGRRGYTF
J gene: TRBJ1-2; V gene: TRBV25-1; clone size: -; CDR3 protein: CASSDPGHYGYTF
J gene: -; V gene: TRBV19; clone size: -; CDR3 protein: CASSSEAGAEQYF
J gene: TRBJ2-1; V gene: TRBV30; clone size: -; CDR3 protein: CAWSPFLAGGPFF
J gene: TRBJ2-3; V gene: TRBV7-9; clone size: -; CDR3 protein: CASSSNGGYSSDTQYF
J gene: TRBJ2-1; V gene: TRBV27; clone size: -; CDR3 protein: CASSLWTGGDEQFF
J gene: TRBJ1-2; V gene: TRBV5-6; clone size: -; CDR3 protein: CASSGQNYGYTF
J gene: TRBJ1-1; V gene: TRBV7-2; clone size: -; CDR3 protein: CASSLLRQGTEAFF
J gene: TRBJ2-1; V gene: TRBV12-5; clone size: -; CDR3 protein: CASGERGNEQFF
J gene: TRBJ2-7; V gene: TRBV4-1; clone size: -; CDR3 protein: CASNPGIFSSYEQYF
J gene: TRBJ2-5; V gene: TRBV2; clone size: -; CDR3 protein: CASRGQFVETQYF
J gene: TRBJ1-2; V gene: TRBV5-6; clone size: -; CDR3 protein: CASSAGTGRNYGYTF
J gene: TRBJ2-2; V gene: TRBV27; clone size: -; CDR3 protein: CASSLSTGAWESGELFF
J gene: TRBJ2-1; V gene: TRBV7-8; clone size: -; CDR3 protein: CASNPLAGVDNEQFF
J gene: TRBJ2-4; V gene: TRBV6-1; clone size: -; CDR3 protein: CASSEGVTKNIQYF
J gene: TRBJ2-2; V gene: TRBV11-3; clone size: -; CDR3 protein: CASSLAGGAGGELFF
J gene: TRBJ2-7; V gene: TRBV27; clone size: once; CDR3 protein: CASSLSGVYEQYF
J gene: TRBJ2-5; V gene: TRBV5-1; clone size: -; CDR3 protein: CASTPRGGETQYF
J gene: TRBJ1-2; V gene: TRBV19; clone size: -; CDR3 protein: CASSTGYGYTF
J gene: TRBJ2-1; V gene: TRBV6-6; clone size: -; CDR3 protein: CASRTRGGPHNEQFF
J gene: TRBJ1-1; V gene: TRBV12-5; clone size: -; CDR3 protein: CASRPGGNTEAFF
J gene: TRBJ1-4; V gene: TRBV6-6; clone size: once; CDR3 protein: CASSYVRAKSEKLFF
J gene: TRBJ1-2; V gene: TRBV6-5; clone size: many; CDR3 protein: CASSYGGFGYTF
J gene: TRBJ2-7; V gene: TRBV19; clone size: once; CDR3 protein: CASSMGLAGYEQYF
J gene: TRBJ2-4; V gene: TRBV27; clone size: -; CDR3 protein: CASSLDKNIQYF
J gene: TRBJ2-1; V gene: TRBV14; clone size: -; CDR3 protein: CASSRTQEVDEQFF
J gene: TRBJ2-5; V gene: TRBV6-5; clone size: -; CDR3 protein: CATLLSQETQYF
J gene: TRBJ1-1; V gene: TRBV14; clone size: -; CDR3 protein: CASSPGGLAEAFF
J gene: TRBJ2-7; V gene: TRBV6-5; clone size: few; CDR3 protein: CASSEGTSGSEQYF
J gene: TRBJ2-7; V gene: TRBV29-1; clone size: -; CDR3 protein: CSVEDSGSYEQYF
J gene: TRBJ2-7; V gene: TRBV19; clone size: -; CDR3 protein: CASSITTSGVHEQYF
J gene: TRBJ1-2; V gene: TRBV29-1; clone size: -; CDR3 protein: CSVDYGYTF
J gene: TRBJ1-4; V gene: TRBV11-2; clone size: -; CDR3 protein: CASSPRQGAKKKLFF
J gene: TRBJ2-5; V gene: TRBV4-2; clone size: -; CDR3 protein: CASRQGFQETQYF
J gene: TRBJ2-5; V gene: TRBV5-1; clone size: -; CDR3 protein: CASSSSLETQYF
J gene: TRBJ1-2; V gene: TRBV19; clone size: -; CDR3 protein: CASSIWDYGYTF
J gene: TRBJ2-7; V gene: TRBV13; clone size: -; CDR3 protein: CASSPISQGEYEQYF
J gene: TRBJ1-1; V gene: TRBV5-1; clone size: -; CDR3 protein: CASRNAPDSSYGVAFF
J gene: TRBJ2-3; V gene: TRBV11-3; clone size: -; CDR3 protein: CASSLGGLAVDTQYF
J gene: TRBJ2-7; V gene: TRBV10-3; clone size: -; CDR3 protein: CASSYSGTSYEQYF
J gene: TRBJ1-6; V gene: TRBV6-5; clone size: -; CDR3 protein: CASSYGGISPLHF
J gene: TRBJ2-1; V gene: TRBV19; clone size: -; CDR3 protein: CASRDGSSYNEQFF
J gene: TRBJ1-2; V gene: TRBV4-1; clone size: -; CDR3 protein: CASSQTWRFYGYTF
J gene: TRBJ1-4; V gene: TRBV6-6; clone size: -; CDR3 protein: CASSSGQAKGKLFF
J gene: TRBJ2-3; V gene: TRBV11-2; clone size: once; CDR3 protein: CASSLLAGRGTDTQYF
J gene: TRBJ1-5; V gene: TRBV2; clone size: few; CDR3 protein: CASRGSNQPQHF